These 21 T cell receptor beta chains originate from one sample sequenced in a study of T-cell memory formation after mild COVID-19. TCRdb re-called the 5' RACE reads through MiXCR, storing one row per CDR3 protein. The sample has about 340,000 distinct CDR3 sequences, around 20% seen once. Sequencing was carried out using PBMCs or a T cell subset sorted from them (not recorded which). These TCRs come from a young man who had mild COVID-19 (a few samples of this study predate the infection). Cell type and time point are not known.

In this sample, this clonotype turned up many times. The gene calls are TRBV12-3 or TRBV12-4 and TRBJ2-5; D is unresolved. The CDR3 is 12 residues long. The V gene lost 3 bases and the J gene lost 5 bases, with 7 bases spanning the gap. Here the CDR3 DNA reads TGTGCCAGCAGTTTTAGGAAGGAGACCCAGTACTTC. Its protein is CASSFRKETQYF.

This sequence joins TRBV18 and TRBJ2-7; D might be TRBD1 (5 bases). V lost 3 bases and J lost 0, with 9 bases in between. The CDR3 runs 14 residues. CDR1 KGHSH and CDR2 LQKENI come from the germline V gene. CDR3 loop: CASSPGQVSYEQYF. The CDR3 DNA reads TGTGCCAGCTCACCGGGGCAGGTCTCCTACGAGCAGTACTTC.

J is TRBJ2-3 and V is TRBV18; tentative D call: TRBD2 (6 bases). The V gene lost 3 bases and the J gene lost 6 bases, with 19 bases spanning the gap. Germline V lookup: CDR1 KGHSH, CDR2 LQKENI. The CDR3 runs 16 residues. CDR3 protein: CASSPSSRGGTDTQYF. For the CDR3, the DNA is TGTGCCAGCTCACCCTCGAGTAGGGGAGGTACGGATACGCAGTATTTT.

This clonotype has only a few counts. The chain combines TRBV10-3 with TRBJ1-2; possible D gene TRBD1, 5 bases. Germline assignment: CDR1 ENHRY and CDR2 SYGVKD. The CDR3 consists of 13 residues. V lost 8 bases to trimming and J lost 3 bases, with 13 bases between them. The CDR3 is CAISRAQYYGYTF. The CDR3 DNA sequence: TGTGCCATCTCCAGGGCACAGTACTATGGCTACACCTTC.

This clonotype showed up just a few times. The chain combines TRBV7-2 with TRBJ2-4, with 10 positions matching TRBD1. The V segment lost 5 bases and the J segment 13 bases; nucleotides outside the gene matches: 11. Per germline, CDR1 SGHTA and CDR2 FQGNSA. This CDR3 region has 14 residues. The CDR3 loop reads CASSRRDRGVGQYF. CDR3 bases: TGTGCCAGCAGCCGTCGGGACAGGGGTGTCGGGCAGTACTTC. Together with reference TRBV7-2 and TRBJ2-4, the CDR3 gives the full variable domain: GAGVSQSPSNKVTEKGKDVELRCDPISGHTALYWYRQSLGQGLEFLIYFQGNSAPDKSGLPSDRFSAERTGGSVSTLTIQRTQQEDSAVYLCASSRRDRGVGQYFGAGTRLSVL.

The V and J genes are TRBV7-2 and TRBJ2-5; 7 bases agree with TRBD1. Germline values: CDR1 SGHTA, CDR2 FQGNSA. V lost 6 bases, J lost 5 bases, and 6 bases stayed unmatched. The CDR3 loop spans 13 amino acids. The CDR3 here is CASSGQVVETQYF. In DNA, the CDR3 is TGTGCCAGCAGTGGACAGGTTGTTGAGACCCAGTACTTC. Variable domain in full (rest from reference TRBV7-2 and TRBJ2-5): GAGVSQSPSNKVTEKGKDVELRCDPISGHTALYWYRQSLGQGLEFLIYFQGNSAPDKSGLPSDRFSAERTGGSVSTLTIQRTQQEDSAVYLCASSGQVVETQYFGPGTRLLVL.

This clonotype appeared a few times. This chain joins TRBV5-1 and TRBJ1-2; weak D call: TRBD1 (6 bases). V was cut by 4 bases and J by 3 bases, with 13 bases left in between. CDR3 length: 14 residues. Germline V CDR1 and CDR2: SGHRS, YFSETQ. The CDR3 DNA reads TGCGCCAGCAGCGCGGCAGGGGTGGACTATGGCTACACCTTC. Residues: CASSAAGVDYGYTF.

The chain joins TRBV7-9 to TRBJ1-2; D may be TRBD1 (5 bases). With 1 base removed from V and 4 bases from J, the gap between germline ends came to 22 bases. Germline-derived CDR1 and CDR2 are SEHNR and FQNEAQ (reference sequence). The CDR3 extends over 18 amino acids. The CDR3 loop is CASSLVPTYPPGGYGYTF. In nucleotides, the CDR3 is TGTGCCAGCAGCTTAGTACCGACATATCCTCCGGGGGGCTATGGCTACACCTTC.

This clonotype was picked up a small number of times. V gene TRBV4-3 combines with J gene TRBJ2-3, with 9 bases aligning to TRBD2. The CDR3 contains 17 residues. In germline, CDR1 is LGHNA, CDR2 YSLEER. Trimming removed 3 bases from V and 0 bases from J; junction bases left unmatched: 7. The CDR3 nucleotides read TGCGCCAGCAGCCACCTCCCTAGCGGGATTAGCACAGATACGCAGTATTTT. This encodes CASSHLPSGISTDTQYF.

This clonotype has at least ten counts. The genes are TRBV18 and TRBJ2-5, with a tentative D call TRBD1 (6 bases). The V end was cut by 3 bases, the J end by 4 bases, with 12 bases between. This CDR3 has 14 residues. Germline assignment: CDR1 KGHSH and CDR2 LQKENI. CDR3 amino acids: CASSPGAGRETQYF. The CDR3 region has the DNA TGTGCCAGCTCACCGGGGGCAGGGAGAGAGACCCAGTACTTC.

The J gene is TRBJ1-4, the V gene TRBV20-1; 9 bases match TRBD1. Germline V gene data show CDR1 as DFQATT and CDR2 as SNEGSKA (reference sequence). This CDR3 region has 14 residues. V was clipped by 6 bases and J by 8 bases; unmatched bases: 10. The DNA for the CDR3 is TGCAGTGCCCCTGACAGGGGGGAAGGGGAAAAACTGTTTTTT. This gives the protein CSAPDRGEGEKLFF.

The V and J genes are TRBV7-9 and TRBJ2-3; 7 nucleotides line up with TRBD1. J lost 3 bases, V lost 0 bases, and 9 bases had no gene match. Germline CDR1 and CDR2: SEHNR and FQNEAQ (reference sequence). This CDR3 has 17 amino acids. The CDR3 is CASSLALGGARTDTQYF. The CDR3 DNA sequence: TGTGCCAGCAGCTTAGCGTTAGGGGGCGCAAGGACAGATACGCAGTATTTT.

This clonotype was picked up a small number of times. The V gene is TRBV9, the J gene TRBJ2-1; TRBD2 aligns across 10 bases. J was trimmed by 8 bases and V by 4 bases; bases with no gene match: 12. This CDR3 spans 16 amino acids. From germline, CDR1 is SGDLS and CDR2 YYNGEE. The CDR3 region is CASSLLAGGPMYEQFF. The CDR3 DNA follows: TGTGCCAGCAGCTTATTAGCGGGGGGCCCGATGTATGAGCAGTTCTTC.

This clonotype was counted only a few times. The genes are TRBV7-3 and TRBJ2-2; D might be TRBD2 (6 bases). V lost 1 base and J 7 bases, leaving 7 bases between the germline ends. The germline V gene encodes CDR1 SGHTA and CDR2 FQGTGA. CDR3 length equals 13 residues. The CDR3 DNA is TGTGCCAGCAGCTTAAACGGGGGCGGGGAGCTGTTTTTT. Amino acids: CASSLNGGGELFF.

This chain links TRBV7-8 with TRBJ1-5, with D hard to call. From germline, CDR1 is SGHVS and CDR2 FQNEAQ. V dropped 10 bases and J dropped 6 bases, with 16 bases sitting between them. The CDR3 covers 13 residues. The CDR3 protein is CATVALGGQPQHF. For the CDR3, the DNA is TGTGCCACCGTTGCGTTGGGTGGTCAGCCCCAGCATTTT. Full variable domain (rest looked up from reference TRBV7-8 and TRBJ1-5): GAGVSQSPRYKVAKRGQDVALRCDPISGHVSLFWYQQALGQGPEFLTYFQNEAQLDKSGLPSDRFFAERPEGSVSTLKIQRTQQEDSAVYLCATVALGGQPQHFGDGTRLSIL.

This clonotype has only a few counts. J is TRBJ2-7 and V is TRBV6-5, with 8 bases lining up with TRBD2. Germline V lookup: CDR1 MNHEY, CDR2 SVGAGI. Germline trimming cut 6 bases from V and 5 bases from J; bases unmatched to any gene: 12. The CDR3 runs to 15 residues. CDR3 sequence: CASSISARGVNEQYF. The CDR3 bases are TGTGCCAGCAGCATTTCTGCGCGGGGGGTTAACGAGCAGTACTTC.

V usage is TRBV12-3 or TRBV12-4 and J usage is TRBJ2-6; D is ambiguous. With 8 bases removed from V and 0 bases from J, the gap between germline ends came to 5 bases. The CDR3 spans 13 residues. The CDR3 protein is CASVPSGANVLTF. CDR3 nucleotides: TGTGCCAGCGTACCCTCTGGGGCCAACGTCCTGACTTTC.

This chain uses TRBV7-9 with TRBJ1-2, with D perhaps TRBD1 (5 bases). The CDR3 has 16 amino acids. V dropped 5 bases and J dropped 5 bases, with 21 bases sitting between them. Germline assignment: CDR1 SEHNR and CDR2 FQNEAQ (reference sequence). CDR3: CASSRLPQEPGYGYTF. CDR3 in DNA: TGTGCCAGCAGCCGACTACCACAGGAGCCGGGTTATGGCTACACCTTC.

The chain uses TRBV5-6 and TRBJ2-3, with D possibly TRBD1 on 6 matching bases. There are 15 residues in the CDR3. Germline assignment: CDR1 SGHDT and CDR2 YYEEEE. Trimming took 0 bases from V and 4 from J, leaving 12 bases between them. In nucleotides, the CDR3 is TGTGCCAGCAGCTTGGGCGGCAGGGGTTCAGATACGCAGTATTTT. This translates into CASSLGGRGSDTQYF. The full variable domain, in which reference TRBV5-6 and TRBJ2-3 provide the parts outside the CDR3, is DAGVTQSPTHLIKTRGQQVTLRCSPKSGHDTVSWYQQALGQGPQFIFQYYEEEERQRGNFPDRFSGHQFPNYSSELNVNALLLGDSALYLCASSLGGRGSDTQYFGPGTRLTVL.

This clonotype was seen a handful of times. J is TRBJ1-1 and V is TRBV6-2 or TRBV6-3; D call uncertain. Germline V lookup: CDR1 MNHEY, CDR2 SVGEGT. The ends were cut back, 2 bases at V and 1 base at J, with 8 bases in the middle. This CDR3 is 14 amino acids long. CDR3 in amino acids: CASSYQDENTEAFF. The DNA for the CDR3 is TGTGCCAGCAGTTACCAGGACGAGAACACTGAAGCTTTCTTT.

The chain carries TRBV7-2 and TRBJ1-2; 7 nucleotides line up with TRBD1. The CDR3 is 13 amino acids. V was clipped by 5 bases and J by 5 bases; unmatched bases: 5. The germline V gene encodes CDR1 SGHTA and CDR2 FQGNSA. The CDR3 DNA is TGTGCCAGCAGCGGGGGACAGTTTTATGGCTACACCTTC. Encoded protein: CASSGGQFYGYTF.